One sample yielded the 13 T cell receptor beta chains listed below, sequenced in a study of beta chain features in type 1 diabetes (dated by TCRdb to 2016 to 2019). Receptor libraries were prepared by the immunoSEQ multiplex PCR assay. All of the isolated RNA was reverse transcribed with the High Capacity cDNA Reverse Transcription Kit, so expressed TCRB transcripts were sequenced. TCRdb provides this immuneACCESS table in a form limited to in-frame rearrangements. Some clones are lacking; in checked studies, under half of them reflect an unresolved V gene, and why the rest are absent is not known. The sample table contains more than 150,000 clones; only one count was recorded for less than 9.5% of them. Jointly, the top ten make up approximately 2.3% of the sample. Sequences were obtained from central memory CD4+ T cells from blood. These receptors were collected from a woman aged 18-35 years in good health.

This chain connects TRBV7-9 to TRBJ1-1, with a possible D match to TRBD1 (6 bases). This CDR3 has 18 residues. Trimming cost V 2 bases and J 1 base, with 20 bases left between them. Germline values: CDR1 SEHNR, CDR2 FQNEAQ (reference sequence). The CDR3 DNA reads TGTGCCAGCAGCTTACCCCTTTGGGGGGGCGAAACGAACACTGAAGCTTTCTTT. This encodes CASSLPLWGGETNTEAFF.

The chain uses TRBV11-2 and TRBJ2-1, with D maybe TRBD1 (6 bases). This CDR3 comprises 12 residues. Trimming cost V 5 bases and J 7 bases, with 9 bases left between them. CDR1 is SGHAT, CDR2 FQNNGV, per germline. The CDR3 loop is CASSIQGNEQFF. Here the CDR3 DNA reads TGTGCCAGCAGCATACAGGGTAATGAGCAGTTCTTC.

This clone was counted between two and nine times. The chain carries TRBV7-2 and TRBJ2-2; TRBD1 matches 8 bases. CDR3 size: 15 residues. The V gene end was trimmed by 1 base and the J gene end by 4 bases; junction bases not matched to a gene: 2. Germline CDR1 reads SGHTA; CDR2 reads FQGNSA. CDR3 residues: CASSLVTGGTGELFF. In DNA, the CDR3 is TGTGCCAGCAGCTTAGTTACAGGGGGCACCGGGGAGCTGTTTTTT.

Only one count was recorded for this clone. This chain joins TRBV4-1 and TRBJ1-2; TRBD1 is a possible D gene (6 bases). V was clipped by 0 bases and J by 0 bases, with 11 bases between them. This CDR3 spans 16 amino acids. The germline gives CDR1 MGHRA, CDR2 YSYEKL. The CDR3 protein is CASSQDRQATNYGYTF. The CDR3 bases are TGCGCCAGCAGCCAAGATCGACAGGCAACTAACTATGGCTACACCTTC.

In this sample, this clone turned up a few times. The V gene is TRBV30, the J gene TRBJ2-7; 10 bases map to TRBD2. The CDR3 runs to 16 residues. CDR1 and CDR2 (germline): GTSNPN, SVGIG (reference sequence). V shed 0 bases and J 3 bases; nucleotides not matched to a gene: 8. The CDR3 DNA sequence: TGTGCCTGGAGTGTTTCGAGACTAGCGGGTAGCTACGAGCAGTACTTC. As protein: CAWSVSRLAGSYEQYF.

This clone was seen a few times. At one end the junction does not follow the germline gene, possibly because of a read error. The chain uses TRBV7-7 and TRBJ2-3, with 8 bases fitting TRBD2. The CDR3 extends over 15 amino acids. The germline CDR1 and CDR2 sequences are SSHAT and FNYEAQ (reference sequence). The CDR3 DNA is TGTGCTAGCAGCCCCCGGCGGGGGGACACAGATACGCAGTATTTT. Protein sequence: CASSPRRGDTDTQYF.

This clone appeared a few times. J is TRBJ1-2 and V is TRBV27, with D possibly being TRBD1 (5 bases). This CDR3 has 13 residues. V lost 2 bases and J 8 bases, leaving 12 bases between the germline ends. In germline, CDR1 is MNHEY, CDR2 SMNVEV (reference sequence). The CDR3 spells CASSLGQGRGYTF. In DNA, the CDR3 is TGTGCCAGCAGTTTAGGGCAGGGTAGGGGCTACACCTTC.

The CDR3 bases are TGTGCCAGCAGCCTTAAGGCGAGAGGGGGCTACAATCAGCCCCAGCATTTT. It encodes CASSLKARGGYNQPQHF. The chain employs TRBV27 and TRBJ1-5; 7 nucleotides line up with TRBD1. This CDR3 is 17 amino acids long. The V and J ends lost 6 bases and 3 bases, in that order; junction bases with no gene match: 14. Germline CDR1 MNHEY, CDR2 SMNVEV (reference sequence).

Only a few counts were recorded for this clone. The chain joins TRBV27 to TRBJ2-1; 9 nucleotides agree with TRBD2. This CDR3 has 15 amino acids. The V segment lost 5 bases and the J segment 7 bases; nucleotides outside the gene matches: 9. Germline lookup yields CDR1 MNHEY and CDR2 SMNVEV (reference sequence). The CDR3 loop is CASSTNSGRGNEQFF. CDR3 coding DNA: TGTGCCAGCAGTACGAATAGCGGGAGAGGTAATGAGCAGTTCTTC.

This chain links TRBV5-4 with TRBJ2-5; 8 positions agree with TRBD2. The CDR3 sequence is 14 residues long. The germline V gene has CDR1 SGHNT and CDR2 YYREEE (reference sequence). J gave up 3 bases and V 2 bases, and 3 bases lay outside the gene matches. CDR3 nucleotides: TGTGCCAGCAGCTTTAGCGGGAATAAAGAGACCCAGTACTTC. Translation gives CASSFSGNKETQYF.

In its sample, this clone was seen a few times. CDR3 sequence: CASSEPGLGTYEQYF. CDR3 coding DNA: TGTGCCAGCAGTGAACCGGGACTCGGAACCTACGAGCAGTACTTC. The rearrangement links TRBV6-1 to TRBJ2-7; TRBD2 might be the D (6 bases). This CDR3 has 15 amino acids. V lost 2 bases and J 2 bases, leaving 13 bases between the germline ends. CDR1 is MNHNS and CDR2 is SASEGT in the germline V gene.

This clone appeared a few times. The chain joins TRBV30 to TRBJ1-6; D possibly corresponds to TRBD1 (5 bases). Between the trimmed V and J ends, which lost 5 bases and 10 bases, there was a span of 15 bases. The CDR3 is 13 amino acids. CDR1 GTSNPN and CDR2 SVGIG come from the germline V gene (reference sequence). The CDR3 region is CAWSREGGSPLHF. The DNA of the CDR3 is TGTGCCTGGTCCAGGGAAGGTGGGTCACCCCTCCACTTT.

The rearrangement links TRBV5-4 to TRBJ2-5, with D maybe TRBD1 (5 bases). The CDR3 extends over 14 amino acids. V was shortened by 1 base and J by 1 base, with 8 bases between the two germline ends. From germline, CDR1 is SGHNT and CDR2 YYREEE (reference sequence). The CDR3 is CASSLQGSQETQYF. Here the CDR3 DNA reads TGTGCCAGCAGCTTGCAGGGCTCCCAAGAGACCCAGTACTTC.